This T cell receptor beta chain comes out of a study of response to subunit inactivated influenza vaccine. Study conclusions and caveats: Researchers suggested that each seasonal influenza vaccination recruits few new T cells.

This clonotype appeared a few times. Its antigen is unknown. The junction shows a germline mismatch at one end, possibly a read error. The germline gives CDR1 MGHRA, CDR2 YSYEKL. The CDR3 runs to 13 residues. TCRdb ran MiXCR on the RT-PCR reads and lists one entry per CDR3 protein. The repertoire holds hundreds of thousands of distinct CDR3 sequences, 10% to 15% seen once, with about 8% in the top ten. The V call is TRBV4-1, the J call TRBJ1-3; no clear D. This TCR was sampled from a man in his forties or fifties who received an inactivated influenza vaccine. Specimen: non-naive T cells sorted from PBMCs, collected 14 days before vaccination. The CDR3 DNA is TGCGCCAGCAGCCAAGGCCCCCTAGGGCAGCCGGCTTTT. The encoded protein is CASSQGPLGQPAF.